The rows below give T cell receptor beta chains drawn from one sample of a study of shared clonotypes between healthy human individuals. Repertoires were generated with immunoSEQ multiplex PCR, while TCRdb's copy carries only in-frame clones and drops some. This sample has about 680,000 clones, with about 90% found just once. The source material was naive CD8+ T cells sorted from blood. The receptors come from a man aged 25 to 45 in good health. Each CDR3 is given with its conserved first and last residue. The order of the fields is J gene, clone size, D gene, V gene, CDR3 protein, CDR3 DNA. D genes are given only for firm matches. Some rows mark clone size as missing; the rest say once, few, many or name a class of expanded clone.

j_gene: TRBJ1-1
abundance: -
d_gene: TRBD1
v_gene: TRBV7-9
CDR3aa: CASSWDRGLNTEAFF
CDR3nt: TGTGCCAGCAGCTGGGACAGGGGGCTGAACACTGAAGCTTTCTTT

j_gene: TRBJ2-5
abundance: -
d_gene: TRBD2
v_gene: TRBV9
CDR3aa: CARTGTNLQETQYF
CDR3nt: TGTGCCAGAACCGGGACTAACTTGCAAGAGACCCAGTACTTC

j_gene: TRBJ2-1
abundance: -
d_gene: TRBD1
v_gene: TRBV27
CDR3aa: CASSVDRGNEQFF
CDR3nt: TGTGCCAGCAGTGTCGACAGGGGGAATGAGCAGTTCTTC

j_gene: TRBJ2-3
abundance: -
d_gene: -
v_gene: TRBV2
CDR3aa: CASSDGDTQYF
CDR3nt: TGTGCCAGCAGTGATGGGGATACGCAGTATTTT

j_gene: TRBJ2-5
abundance: -
d_gene: -
v_gene: TRBV7-9
CDR3aa: CASELGHEETQYF
CDR3nt: TGTGCCAGCGAGCTGGGACATGAAGAGACCCAGTACTTC

j_gene: TRBJ2-2
abundance: -
d_gene: TRBD2
v_gene: TRBV7-2
CDR3aa: CASSLGLAGGAGELFF
CDR3nt: TGTGCCAGCAGCTTGGGACTAGCGGGAGGTGCGGGGGAGCTGTTTTTT

j_gene: TRBJ2-1
abundance: -
d_gene: TRBD2
v_gene: TRBV5-1
CDR3aa: CASSLGPGNLAGADNEQFF
CDR3nt: TGCGCCAGCAGCTTGGGACCGGGGAACCTGGCGGGAGCGGACAATGAGCAGTTCTTC

j_gene: TRBJ2-7
abundance: -
d_gene: -
v_gene: TRBV30
CDR3aa: CAWSVSASYEQYF
CDR3nt: TGTGCCTGGAGTGTATCGGCCTCCTACGAGCAGTACTTC

j_gene: TRBJ2-2
abundance: few
d_gene: TRBD1
v_gene: TRBV27
CDR3aa: CASSFTGVAGELFF
CDR3nt: TGTGCCAGCAGTTTTACAGGGGTTGCCGGGGAGCTGTTTTTT

j_gene: TRBJ1-3
abundance: -
d_gene: -
v_gene: TRBV19
CDR3aa: CASSITDGGNTIYF
CDR3nt: TGTGCCAGTAGTATCACGGACGGAGGAAACACCATATATTTT

j_gene: TRBJ2-1
abundance: -
d_gene: TRBD2
v_gene: TRBV7-9
CDR3aa: CASSSSSGRSYNEQFF
CDR3nt: TGTGCCAGCAGCTCAAGTAGCGGGAGGTCCTACAATGAGCAGTTCTTC

j_gene: TRBJ1-1
abundance: -
d_gene: TRBD1
v_gene: TRBV5-5
CDR3aa: CASSLLGQGIQNTEAFF
CDR3nt: TGTGCCAGCAGCTTGTTGGGACAGGGGATCCAGAACACTGAAGCTTTCTTT

j_gene: TRBJ2-7
abundance: -
d_gene: -
v_gene: TRBV10-2
CDR3aa: CASSIPEGARDYEQYF
CDR3nt: TGCGCCAGCAGTATTCCCGAGGGAGCTCGTGACTACGAGCAGTACTTC

j_gene: TRBJ1-1
abundance: once
d_gene: -
v_gene: TRBV27
CDR3aa: CASSFGRSTEAFF
CDR3nt: TGTGCCAGCAGTTTCGGACGGAGCACTGAAGCTTTCTTT

j_gene: TRBJ2-1
abundance: -
d_gene: -
v_gene: TRBV13
CDR3aa: CASSPTPLVTSYNEQFF
CDR3nt: TGTGCCAGCAGCCCAACCCCCCTCGTGACCTCCTACAATGAGCAGTTCTTC

j_gene: TRBJ2-7
abundance: -
d_gene: -
v_gene: TRBV19
CDR3aa: CASSAAVNTYEQYF
CDR3nt: TGTGCCAGTAGTGCGGCGGTTAACACCTACGAGCAGTACTTC

j_gene: TRBJ2-7
abundance: -
d_gene: -
v_gene: TRBV7-9
CDR3aa: CASNPFTPTAGSYEQYF
CDR3nt: TGTGCCAGCAACCCTTTTACCCCGACTGCAGGGTCCTACGAGCAGTACTTC

j_gene: TRBJ1-2
abundance: -
d_gene: -
v_gene: TRBV4-1
CDR3aa: CASSPSEAGNYGYTF
CDR3nt: TGCGCCAGCAGCCCATCTGAAGCGGGGAACTATGGCTACACCTTC

j_gene: TRBJ2-7
abundance: -
d_gene: TRBD2
v_gene: TRBV19
CDR3aa: CASSIYGGSSDEQYF
CDR3nt: TGTGCCAGTAGTATATATGGCGGGAGCTCTGACGAGCAGTACTTC

j_gene: TRBJ2-1
abundance: -
d_gene: TRBD2
v_gene: TRBV5-1
CDR3aa: CASSKGTSGISGEQFF
CDR3nt: TGCGCCAGCAGCAAGGGGACTAGCGGGATATCGGGCGAGCAGTTCTTC

j_gene: TRBJ2-3
abundance: -
d_gene: -
v_gene: TRBV7-9
CDR3aa: CASSLEGLTDTQYF
CDR3nt: TGTGCCAGCAGCTTAGAGGGTCTCACAGATACGCAGTATTTT

j_gene: TRBJ2-1
abundance: -
d_gene: -
v_gene: TRBV2
CDR3aa: CASSETQYNEQFF
CDR3nt: TGTGCCAGCAGTGAAACCCAGTACAATGAGCAGTTCTTC

j_gene: TRBJ1-3
abundance: -
d_gene: -
v_gene: TRBV27
CDR3aa: CASSLSEGLGNTIYF
CDR3nt: TGTGCCAGCAGTTTATCGGAAGGGTTGGGAAACACCATATATTTT

j_gene: TRBJ2-7
abundance: -
d_gene: -
v_gene: TRBV10-2
CDR3aa: CASSGIASERFF
CDR3nt: TGCGCCAGCAGTGGAATAGCGTCTGAAAGGTTCTTC

j_gene: TRBJ2-3
abundance: -
d_gene: TRBD1
v_gene: TRBV9
CDR3aa: CASSVGTVPDTQYF
CDR3nt: TGTGCCAGCAGCGTCGGGACAGTTCCAGATACGCAGTATTTT

j_gene: TRBJ1-1
abundance: -
d_gene: -
v_gene: TRBV11-2
CDR3aa: CASSLSEEKNTEAFF
CDR3nt: TGTGCCAGCAGCTTAAGTGAGGAAAAGAACACTGAAGCTTTCTTT

j_gene: TRBJ2-3
abundance: -
d_gene: TRBD2
v_gene: TRBV6-4
CDR3aa: CASRLAGVLTDTQYF
CDR3nt: TGTGCCAGCCGACTAGCGGGAGTTCTCACAGATACGCAGTATTTT

j_gene: TRBJ1-4
abundance: few
d_gene: -
v_gene: TRBV28
CDR3aa: CASSATGIANEKLFF
CDR3nt: TGTGCCAGCAGTGCCACAGGGATCGCTAATGAAAAACTGTTTTTT

j_gene: TRBJ1-2
abundance: -
d_gene: -
v_gene: TRBV28
CDR3aa: CASSPLTGKGGYTF
CDR3nt: TGTGCCAGCAGTCCGCTGACGGGAAAGGGTGGCTACACCTTC

j_gene: TRBJ2-7
abundance: -
d_gene: -
v_gene: TRBV5-6
CDR3aa: CASSLDGTTSMF
CDR3nt: TGTGCCAGCAGCTTGGACGGGACCACATCGATGTTC

j_gene: TRBJ2-1
abundance: -
d_gene: TRBD2
v_gene: TRBV27
CDR3aa: CASSHPGGRGNEQFF
CDR3nt: TGTGCCAGCAGCCATCCAGGCGGGAGGGGTAATGAGCAGTTCTTC

j_gene: TRBJ2-1
abundance: -
d_gene: TRBD1
v_gene: TRBV2
CDR3aa: CASSGQGESYNEQFF
CDR3nt: TGTGCCAGCAGTGGACAGGGTGAATCCTACAATGAGCAGTTCTTC

j_gene: TRBJ2-2
abundance: once
d_gene: -
v_gene: TRBV6-6
CDR3aa: CASSYLRSDGELFF
CDR3nt: TGTGCCAGCAGTTACCTCAGATCCGACGGGGAGCTGTTTTTT

j_gene: TRBJ2-1
abundance: few
d_gene: TRBD2
v_gene: TRBV19
CDR3aa: CASSPGVAGVLYNEQFF
CDR3nt: TGTGCCAGTAGTCCGGGGGTAGCGGGAGTATTGTACAATGAGCAGTTCTTC

j_gene: TRBJ1-4
abundance: -
d_gene: TRBD1
v_gene: TRBV7-8
CDR3aa: CASSHRDRHNEKLFF
CDR3nt: TGTGCCAGCAGCCATCGGGACAGGCATAATGAAAAACTGTTTTTT

j_gene: TRBJ2-3
abundance: once
d_gene: TRBD1
v_gene: TRBV27
CDR3aa: CASSLRDRGTDTQYF
CDR3nt: TGTGCCAGCAGTTTAAGGGACAGGGGCACAGATACGCAGTATTTT

j_gene: TRBJ2-7
abundance: -
d_gene: -
v_gene: TRBV4-1
CDR3aa: CASSTGSPYEQYF
CDR3nt: TGCGCCAGCAGCACCGGGTCACCCTACGAGCAGTACTTC

j_gene: TRBJ1-1
abundance: -
d_gene: -
v_gene: TRBV15
CDR3aa: CATSGPMNTEAFF
CDR3nt: TGTGCCACCAGCGGGCCGATGAACACTGAAGCTTTCTTT

j_gene: TRBJ2-7
abundance: -
d_gene: TRBD1
v_gene: TRBV27
CDR3aa: CASSLHDRGLGPYEQYF
CDR3nt: TGTGCCAGCAGTTTACATGACAGGGGGCTGGGTCCCTACGAGCAGTACTTC

j_gene: TRBJ2-1
abundance: -
d_gene: TRBD2
v_gene: TRBV9
CDR3aa: CASSVAGGGDEQFF
CDR3nt: TGTGCCAGCAGCGTAGCGGGAGGAGGCGATGAGCAGTTCTTC

j_gene: TRBJ2-7
abundance: -
d_gene: -
v_gene: TRBV29-1
CDR3aa: CSVVDSSQTYEQYF
CDR3nt: TGCAGCGTAGTGGACAGCAGTCAGACCTACGAGCAGTACTTC

j_gene: TRBJ2-1
abundance: -
d_gene: -
v_gene: TRBV4-1
CDR3aa: CASSQVGSGNEQFF
CDR3nt: TGCGCCAGCAGCCAAGTAGGAAGCGGCAATGAGCAGTTCTTC

j_gene: TRBJ2-1
abundance: -
d_gene: TRBD2
v_gene: TRBV9
CDR3aa: CASSATLAGWYNEQFF
CDR3nt: TGTGCCAGCAGCGCCACACTAGCGGGATGGTACAATGAGCAGTTCTTC

j_gene: TRBJ2-1
abundance: -
d_gene: -
v_gene: TRBV5-4
CDR3aa: CASTTGSNEQFF
CDR3nt: TGTGCCAGCACCACGGGAAGCAATGAGCAGTTCTTC

j_gene: TRBJ2-1
abundance: -
d_gene: TRBD2
v_gene: TRBV10-3
CDR3aa: CAISGSGSSYNEQFF
CDR3nt: TGTGCCATCAGTGGTAGCGGGAGCTCCTACAATGAGCAGTTCTTC

j_gene: TRBJ2-7
abundance: -
d_gene: TRBD2
v_gene: TRBV19
CDR3aa: CASSNALAGGPLTFYEQYF
CDR3nt: TGTGCCAGTAGTAACGCCCTAGCGGGAGGACCCCTTACTTTTTACGAGCAGTACTTC

j_gene: TRBJ1-2
abundance: -
d_gene: -
v_gene: TRBV29-1
CDR3aa: CSVVEGTSYGYTF
CDR3nt: TGCAGCGTTGTGGAGGGAACTTCCTATGGCTACACCTTC

j_gene: TRBJ2-1
abundance: -
d_gene: TRBD1
v_gene: TRBV29-1
CDR3aa: CSVEGDSIEQFF
CDR3nt: TGCAGCGTTGAGGGGGACAGCATCGAGCAGTTCTTC

j_gene: TRBJ1-1
abundance: once
d_gene: -
v_gene: TRBV5-1
CDR3aa: CASSLFDSPRGAFF
CDR3nt: TGCGCCAGCAGCTTGTTTGACAGCCCACGTGGAGCTTTCTTT

j_gene: TRBJ2-7
abundance: -
d_gene: TRBD1
v_gene: TRBV13
CDR3aa: CASTFGTGLYEQYF
CDR3nt: TGTGCCAGCACCTTCGGGACAGGGCTGTACGAGCAGTACTTC

j_gene: TRBJ2-1
abundance: -
d_gene: TRBD2
v_gene: TRBV7-6
CDR3aa: CASSFLTSGINEQFF
CDR3nt: TGTGCCAGCAGCTTTTTGACTAGCGGGATAAATGAGCAGTTCTTC

j_gene: TRBJ2-6
abundance: -
d_gene: -
v_gene: TRBV5-6
CDR3aa: CASSFGVSGANVLTF
CDR3nt: TGTGCCAGCAGCTTTGGGGTCTCTGGGGCCAACGTCCTGACTTTC

j_gene: TRBJ1-5
abundance: -
d_gene: TRBD1
v_gene: TRBV19
CDR3aa: CASTSGGGASQPQHF
CDR3nt: TGTGCCAGTACAAGTGGAGGGGGCGCGTCTCAGCCCCAGCATTTT

j_gene: TRBJ2-4
abundance: -
d_gene: TRBD2
v_gene: TRBV11-2
CDR3aa: CASSLEAAGALNIQYF
CDR3nt: TGTGCCAGCAGCTTAGAAGCAGCGGGAGCCTTAAACATTCAGTACTTC

j_gene: TRBJ2-3
abundance: -
d_gene: -
v_gene: TRBV4-3
CDR3aa: CASSQDGGPRDTQYF
CDR3nt: TGCGCCAGCAGCCAAGATGGCGGGCCGAGAGATACGCAGTATTTT